This TCR beta chain was recorded in a study of lymphopenia after photon versus proton radiotherapy. The CDR3 length is 16 residues. Between the trimmed V and J ends, which lost 6 bases and 0 bases, there was a span of 17 bases. Germline loops: CDR1 SNHLY, CDR2 FYNNEI. Study-level points and caveats: Authors raise, but do not show, better survival with proton therapy. Proton therapy kept repertoires fairly stable, unlike photons, which gained effector/memory cells. Oligoclonal CD8+ Temra expansion after nadir drove photon patients' diversity drop.

TCRdb keeps only in-frame clones here, not all; method: immunoSEQ multiplex PCR. The sample lists around 64,000 clones, 92% occurring once. As regards this clone: Its specificity is not known.

This specimen was peripheral blood, taken from a patient treated with photon-based radiotherapy. The sequence was collected from a woman aged 40-49 years with cholangiocarcinoma. V and J are TRBV2 and TRBJ2-5; possibly TRBD1 for D (5 bases). The CDR3 here is CASRSDRPLYQETQYF. The CDR3 coding sequence is TGTGCCAGCAGATCCGACAGACCGTTGTACCAAGAGACCCAGTACTTC.